The clone carrying this TCR beta chain was counted at least ten times. Its antigen is unidentified. V lost 5 bases to trimming and J lost 9 bases, with 13 bases between them. The CDR3 covers 12 residues. There were TCR beta CDR3 regions amplified from RNA transcripts. An initial round of RT-PCR targeting the TCR CDR3 relied on the HTBI primer set. TCRdb itself ran the multiplex PCR reads through MiXCR, one entry per CDR3 protein. The sample records some 420,000 distinct CDR3 sequences, roughly an eighth being singletons. Diagnostic decisions used clinical symptoms, serum thyroxine and TRAb, thyroid ultrasound and orbital computed tomography. These data originate in a study of T cells in Graves' hyperthyroidism and ophthalmopathy. The study, taken as a whole, reports: The model identified upcoming ophthalmopathy a median approximately 6.5 months ahead of onset.

The V gene is TRBV12-3 or TRBV12-4, the J gene TRBJ1-1, with D perhaps TRBD1 (6 bases). Input material: blood. The TCR originated in a woman aged 18-35 years with Graves' hyperthyroidism. The CDR3 nucleotides are TGTGCCAGCAGTGAAAACCGGGACAAAGCTTTCTTT. Its translation: CASSENRDKAFF.